The entry below describes one TCR beta chain. The sample holds a few counts of this clonotype. Its cognate antigen has yet to be identified. Base quality data are lacking; no much larger clone is found one base away. Receptor amplification or capture employed 5' RACE. The run used an Illumina HiSeq 2500. A second PCR of roughly 6 to 12 cycles was run with a J-beta primer mix and a sample-barcoded 5' primer. A unique molecular identifier was introduced onto each TCR beta cDNA molecule by a template-switch 5' adaptor carrying 12 random nucleotides. Each sample yielded at least 2.5 million CDR3-containing paired-end reads. First-strand cDNA synthesis was performed from all RNA using the Mint cDNA synthesis kit, with priming by a TRBC-specific oligonucleotide. Following uracil-DNA glycosylase treatment, a first 18-cycle PCR with universal primers M1SS and BC2_uni_R was performed on all cDNA. The source study handled its data this way. For normalization, 1 million high-quality reads were randomly selected from each sample, with every read carrying a distinct molecular identifier. Instead of being binned into consensus sequences, reads with shared molecular identifiers were discarded. MiTCR, run with a Q25 quality threshold and the strictest error-elimination algorithm, handled CDR3 identification, clonotype clustering and error correction. A nonparametric unseen species model with Euler transformation was used to estimate a lower bound on total TCR beta diversity. In-frame beta chains were kept once TCRdb had trimmed the public reads at Q25 with fastp and called clones with MiXCR. Rows with a matching CDR3 protein are joined into one entry that keeps the most common DNA and genes. TCRdb's processing, not the authors', yielded these V and J calls. Within this sample are roughly 800,000 distinct CDR3 sequences, with about three fifths of them counted one time only. The ten largest make up 20% to 25% of the sample.

The roughly 39 donors, aged about 6 to 95 years, were systemically healthy Caucasian individuals from Russia. Roughly 10 milliliters of peripheral blood were collected from each donor into EDTA-treated Vacutainer tubes. Ficoll-Paque density-gradient centrifugation was used to isolate PBMCs, with at least 7 million obtained per sample. Trizol reagent was used to extract total RNA from the PBMCs, yielding at least 5.5 micrograms per sample. For every donor, an aliquot of PBMCs went through flow cytometry to measure the percentages of naive CD45RAhigh/CD27high T cells. This sample is drawn from a study of blood T cells in healthy people across ages (dated by TCRdb to 2014 to 2015). In the study overall: In model experiments, template switching captured about one uniquely barcoded TCR beta cDNA molecule for every two T cells. Two additional independent replicas of 1 million unique cDNA reads from the same blood draw were analyzed for two donors (one aged 18 to 29 and one aged 80 or older). Using deep sequencing normalized with unique cDNA molecular identifiers, the study measured how TCR beta repertoire diversity changes with age. To avoid experimental bias, donors of different ages were randomly spread across the sequencing lanes. Donors were grouped into four age groups: young (average about 15 years), middle-aged (approximately 41), aged (around 60) and long-lived (around 80).

The CDR3 holds 15 amino acids from the cysteine to the phenylalanine. Kept here is only the CDR3 DNA, which spans 45 bases and is read in frame from base 1. For CDR1 and CDR2, the germline V gene lists SGHTA and FQGNSA. V loses 0 bases, J loses 2 bases, and the germline ends lie 7 bases apart. General conclusions and limits of the study: Bulk unsorted PBMC profiling prevented conclusive comparison of naive and antigen-experienced compartments. A strong correlation was found between observed TCR beta diversity and the percentage of naive T cells measured by flow cytometry. Because the CMV infection status of the donors was unknown, age-related changes in expanded clonotypes may potentially have been confounded. As age increased, observed TCR beta diversity per million T cells dropped in a roughly linear way, and a significant reduction was already evident by age 40. Estimates of total diversity based on one million sequenced T cells were regarded as lower bounds and as underestimates. Compared with the aged group, more naive CD4+ T cells, fewer expanded clones and increased TCR diversity were shown by the long-lived group, suggesting age selection.

Sequencing used blood. Rearrangement joined TRBV7-2 to TRBJ1-4; the D gene is unclear. The TCR sequence derives from a man aged 30-40 years in good health. Read as DNA, the sequence is TGTGCCAGCAGCTTAGCAGGAGAGACTAATGAAAAACTGTTTTTT. Translated, this gives CASSLAGETNEKLFF.